Included here is one T cell receptor (beta chain) sequence, with context. The assay was immunoSEQ multiplex PCR, and TCRdb's table has in-frame clones only and misses some. The sample lists approximately 73,000 clones; about 96% were seen once. The sample comes from a study of technical replicates of blood from several donors. V lost 1 base to trimming and J lost 4 bases, with 14 bases between them. Germline-derived CDR1 and CDR2 are SEHNR and FQNEAQ (reference sequence). The CDR3 contains 15 residues. The material sequenced was T cells isolated from PBMCs. This TCR was recovered from a human donor in good health. The chain combines TRBV7-9 with TRBJ2-7; TRBD2 is a possible D gene (6 bases). Here the CDR3 DNA reads TGTGCCAGCAGCTTAGAGGCTAGCGCTGGGTACGAGCAGTACTTC. It codes for CASSLEASAGYEQYF.